This T cell receptor (beta chain) emerged from a study of blood T cell repertoires in COVID-19. Study-level information: Samples came from the United States, Italy and Spain, spanning acute and convalescent COVID-19. Nucleic acid was either cDNA or gDNA, and it came from T cells, B-cell-depleted T cells, or PBMCs.

In the authors' methods: Cell counts per sample came from amplifying reference gene primers. Clones were sequenced by immunoSEQ multiplex PCR, and TCRdb holds only the in-frame ones, with some missing. V and J calls and clone size follow that table, whereas D and trimming were derived from the DNA. The top ten clones hold 30% to 35% of a sample with roughly 90,000 clones, over 80% of them seen once. CDR3 length: 15 residues. What was sequenced was peripheral blood. The sequence came from an elderly woman with active or convalescent COVID-19. V usage is TRBV21-1 and J usage is TRBJ2-7; TRBD1 was called by the table and not checked on the DNA. TRBV21-1 corresponds to a pseudogene. This CDR3 is CASSRQGRKSYEQYF. The CDR3 DNA is TGTGCCAGCAGCAGACAGGGCCGAAAATCCTACGAGCAGTACTTC.